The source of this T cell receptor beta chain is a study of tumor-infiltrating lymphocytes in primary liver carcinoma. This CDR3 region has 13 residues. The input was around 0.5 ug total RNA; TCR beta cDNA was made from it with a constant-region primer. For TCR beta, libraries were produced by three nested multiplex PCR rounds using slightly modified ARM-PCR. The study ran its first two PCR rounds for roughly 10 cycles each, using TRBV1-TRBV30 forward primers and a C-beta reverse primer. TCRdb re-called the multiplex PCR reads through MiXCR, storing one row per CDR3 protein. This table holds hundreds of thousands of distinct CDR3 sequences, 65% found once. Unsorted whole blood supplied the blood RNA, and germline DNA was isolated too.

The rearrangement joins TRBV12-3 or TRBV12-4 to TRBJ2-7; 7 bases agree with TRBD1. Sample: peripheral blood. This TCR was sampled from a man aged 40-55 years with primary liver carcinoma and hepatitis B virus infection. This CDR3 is CASSLDRVKKQYF. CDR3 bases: TGTGCTAGTAGTTTAGACAGGGTAAAAAAGCAGTACTTC.